This T cell receptor beta chain emerged from a study of graft-versus-host responses after intestinal transplantation. Method: immunoSEQ multiplex PCR; TCRdb's copy keeps in-frame clones and lacks some. The sample holds fewer than 20,000 clones, about 33% seen once. General study results and limits: There were GvH clones found in recipient marrow, and some of them appeared first in ileum or blood.

Germline V gives CDR1 MNHGY, CDR2 SVAAGI. Unmatched junction bases numbered 10, after V lost 3 bases and J lost 5 bases. The CDR3 has 15 residues. The rearrangement uses TRBV6-9 and TRBJ2-7; TRBD2 agrees at 7 bases. Specimen: alloreactive CD4+ T cells from a mixed lymphocyte reaction culture, collected before intestinal transplant. Specified subset: CFSE-low proliferating T cells sorted from roughly six-day pre-transplant mixed lymphocyte reaction (GvH or HvG direction). The receptor was derived from a human patient who received an intestinal transplant. CDR3 DNA sequence: TGTGCCAGCAGTTACTCGGCGGGAGTAGCTAACGAGCAGTACTTC. Amino acid sequence: CASSYSAGVANEQYF.